The TCR beta chain under discussion was sequenced for a study of long-term antiretroviral therapy in people with HIV. General observations from the study: Participants lacked recorded data on ART adherence, viral resistance or therapy changes. Clonal populations expanded prior to ART predominated within the repertoire at all time points.

Points on this clone: Antigen unknown.

Specimens held about 0.9-11 million cryopreserved PBMC prior to DNA extraction. Version v3.0 of the immunoSEQ assay was performed at survey level. Method: immunoSEQ multiplex PCR; TCRdb's copy keeps in-frame clones and lacks some. Here the sample spans about 21,000 clones, about 86% being singletons. CDR1 is SGHRS and CDR2 is YFSETQ in the germline V gene. CDR3 length: 14 residues. V dropped 4 bases and J dropped 5; count of bases not matched to a gene: 8. This sample comprised unsorted PBMCs, obtained 0.1 years before starting antiretroviral therapy. The chain joins TRBV5-1 to TRBJ2-5; TRBD1 aligns across 7 bases. The sequence was obtained from a man in his forties with HIV. The CDR3 DNA reads as TGCGCCAGCAGCGCAGGACAGGCAGGCGAGACCCAGTACTTC. It yields the protein CASSAGQAGETQYF.